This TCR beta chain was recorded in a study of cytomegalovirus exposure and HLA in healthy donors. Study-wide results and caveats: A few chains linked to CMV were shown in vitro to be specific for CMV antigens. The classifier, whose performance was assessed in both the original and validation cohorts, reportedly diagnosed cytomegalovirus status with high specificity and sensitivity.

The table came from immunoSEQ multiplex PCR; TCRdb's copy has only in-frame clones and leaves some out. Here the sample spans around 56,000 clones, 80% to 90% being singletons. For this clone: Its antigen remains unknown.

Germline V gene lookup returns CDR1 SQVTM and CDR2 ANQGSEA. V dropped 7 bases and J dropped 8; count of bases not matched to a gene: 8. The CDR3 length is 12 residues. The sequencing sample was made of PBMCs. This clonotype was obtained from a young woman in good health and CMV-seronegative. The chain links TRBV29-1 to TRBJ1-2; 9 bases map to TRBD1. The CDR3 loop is CSACRDREGYTF. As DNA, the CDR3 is TGCAGCGCCTGCCGGGACAGGGAAGGCTACACCTTC.